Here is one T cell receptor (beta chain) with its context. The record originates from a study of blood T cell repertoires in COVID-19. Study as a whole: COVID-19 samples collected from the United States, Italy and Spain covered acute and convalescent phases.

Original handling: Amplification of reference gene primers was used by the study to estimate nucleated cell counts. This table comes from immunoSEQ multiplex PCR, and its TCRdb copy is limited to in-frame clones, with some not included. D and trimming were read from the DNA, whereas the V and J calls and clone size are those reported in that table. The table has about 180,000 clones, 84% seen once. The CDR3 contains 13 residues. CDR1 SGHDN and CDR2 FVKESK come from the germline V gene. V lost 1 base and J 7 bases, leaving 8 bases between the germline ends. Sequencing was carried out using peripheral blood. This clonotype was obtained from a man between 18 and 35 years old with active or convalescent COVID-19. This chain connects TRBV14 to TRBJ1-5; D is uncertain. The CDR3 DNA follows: TGTGCCAGCAGCCAAGGAGGATTGCAGCCCCAGCATTTT. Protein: CASSQGGLQPQHF.